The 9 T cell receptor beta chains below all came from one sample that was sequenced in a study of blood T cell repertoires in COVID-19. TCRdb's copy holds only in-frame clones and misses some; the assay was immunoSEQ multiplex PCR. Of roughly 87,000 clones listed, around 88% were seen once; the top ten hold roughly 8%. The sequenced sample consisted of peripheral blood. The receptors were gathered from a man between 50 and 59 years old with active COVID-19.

CDR3 in DNA: TGTGCCAGCAGCGACAGCACCTACGAGCAGTACTTC. Encoded protein: CASSDSTYEQYF. The chain carries TRBV3-1 (or the pseudogene TRBV3-2) and TRBJ2-7, with TRBD1 as a possible D gene (5 bases). The CDR3 is made up of 12 amino acids. Germline V gives CDR1 LGHDT, CDR2 YNNKEL (reference sequence). V lost 5 bases and J lost 2, with 7 bases in between.

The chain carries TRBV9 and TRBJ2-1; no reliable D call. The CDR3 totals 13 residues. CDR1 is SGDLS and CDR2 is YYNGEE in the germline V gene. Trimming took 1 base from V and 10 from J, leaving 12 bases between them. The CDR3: CASSVIHAGEQFF. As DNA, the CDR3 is TGTGCCAGCAGCGTAATCCATGCAGGCGAGCAGTTCTTC. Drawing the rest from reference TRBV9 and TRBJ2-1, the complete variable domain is DSGVTQTPKHLITATGQRVTLRCSPRSGDLSVYWYQQSLDQGLQFLIQYYNGEERAKGNILERFSAQQFPDLHSELNLSSLELGDSALYFCASSVIHAGEQFFGPGTRLTVL.

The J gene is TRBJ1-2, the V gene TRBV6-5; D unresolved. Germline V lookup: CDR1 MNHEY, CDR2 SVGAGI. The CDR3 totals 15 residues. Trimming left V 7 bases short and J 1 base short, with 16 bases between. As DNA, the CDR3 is TGTGCCAGCAAACCACTCGGAGATGATAACTATGGCTACACCTTC. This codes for CASKPLGDDNYGYTF.

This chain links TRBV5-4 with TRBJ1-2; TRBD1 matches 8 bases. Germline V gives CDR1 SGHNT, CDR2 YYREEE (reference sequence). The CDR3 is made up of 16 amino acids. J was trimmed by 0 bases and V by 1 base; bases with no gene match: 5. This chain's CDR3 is CASSLTGGRTNYGYTF. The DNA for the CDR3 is TGTGCCAGCAGCTTGACAGGGGGACGGACTAACTATGGCTACACCTTC.

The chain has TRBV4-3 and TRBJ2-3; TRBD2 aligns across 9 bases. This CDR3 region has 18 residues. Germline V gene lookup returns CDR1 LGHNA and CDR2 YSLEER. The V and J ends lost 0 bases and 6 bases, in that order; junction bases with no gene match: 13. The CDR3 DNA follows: TGCGCCAGCAGCCAAGATACAAATAGCGGGGGCCGTGGGGATACGCAGTATTTT. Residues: CASSQDTNSGGRGDTQYF.

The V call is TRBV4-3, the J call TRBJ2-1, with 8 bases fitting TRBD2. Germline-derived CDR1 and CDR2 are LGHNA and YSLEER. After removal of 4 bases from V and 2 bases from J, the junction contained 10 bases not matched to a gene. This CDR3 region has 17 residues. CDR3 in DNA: TGCGCCAGCAGCCTAAGGTTACTAGCGGTAACCTACAATGAGCAGTTCTTC. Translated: CASSLRLLAVTYNEQFF.

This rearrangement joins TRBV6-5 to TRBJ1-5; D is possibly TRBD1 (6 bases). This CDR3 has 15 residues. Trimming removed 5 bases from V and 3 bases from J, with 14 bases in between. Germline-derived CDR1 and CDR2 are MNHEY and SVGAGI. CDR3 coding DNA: TGTGCCAGCAGTACAGACAGGACCCACAATCAGCCCCAGCATTTT. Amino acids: CASSTDRTHNQPQHF.

The CDR3 loop reads CASSQDANRGYEQYF. The CDR3 DNA sequence: TGTGCCAGCAGCCAAGATGCGAACAGGGGCTACGAGCAGTACTTC. The chain joins TRBV4-2 to TRBJ2-7, with TRBD1 matching over 7 bases. The germline V gene has CDR1 LGHNA and CDR2 YNFKEQ. There are 15 residues in the CDR3. V lost 0 bases, J lost 3 bases, and 5 bases stayed unmatched.

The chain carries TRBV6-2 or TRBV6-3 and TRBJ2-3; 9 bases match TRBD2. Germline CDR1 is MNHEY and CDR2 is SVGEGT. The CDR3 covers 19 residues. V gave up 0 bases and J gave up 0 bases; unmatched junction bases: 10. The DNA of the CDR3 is TGTGCCAGCAGTTACTCGACCTCCCTAGCGGGGTCGAGCACAGATACGCAGTATTTT. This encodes CASSYSTSLAGSSTDTQYF.